The 30 T cell receptor beta chains below were found in one sample sequenced in a study of blood T cell repertoires in COVID-19. Profiled with immunoSEQ multiplex PCR; TCRdb holds only in-frame clones, not every one. The table has about 670,000 clones, around 89% seen once; the top ten hold 0.2% to 0.3%. The sequenced sample was peripheral blood. These receptors originate from a young woman with acute or convalescent COVID-19.

CDR3 protein: CASSSGSPLHF. In DNA, the CDR3 is TGTGCCAGCAGCTCAGGTTCACCCCTCCACTTT. This chain uses TRBV5-6 with TRBJ1-6; D remains ambiguous. CDR3 length: 11 amino acids. V shed 3 bases and J shed 9 bases, with 4 bases lying between them. From germline, CDR1 is SGHDT and CDR2 YYEEEE. Full variable domain (rest looked up from reference TRBV5-6 and TRBJ1-6): DAGVTQSPTHLIKTRGQQVTLRCSPKSGHDTVSWYQQALGQGPQFIFQYYEEEERQRGNFPDRFSGHQFPNYSSELNVNALLLGDSALYLCASSSGSPLHFGNGTRLTVT.

This chain links TRBV5-4 with TRBJ2-1, with TRBD2 identical over 8 bases. Germline assignment: CDR1 SGHNT and CDR2 YYREEE (reference sequence). Trimming took 1 base from V and 7 from J; bases not matched to a gene: 7. CDR3 length: 15 residues. The CDR3 DNA sequence: TGTGCCAGCAGCTTGATGGGGACTAGAAGGAATGAGCAGTTCTTC. Translation: CASSLMGTRRNEQFF.

The rearrangement links TRBV30 to TRBJ1-2; D unclear. V lost 0 bases to trimming and J lost 6 bases, with 8 bases between them. This CDR3 is built from 12 residues. The germline CDR1 and CDR2 sequences are GTSNPN and SVGIG (reference sequence). The CDR3 nucleotides read TGTGCCTGGAGTGTTTCAGTTCATGGCTACACCTTC. The encoded protein is CAWSVSVHGYTF.

The gene calls are TRBV7-3 and TRBJ2-7; 10 nucleotides line up with TRBD2. The CDR3 extends over 18 amino acids. V lost 0 bases, J lost 2 bases, and 10 bases stayed unmatched. Germline lookup yields CDR1 SGHTA and CDR2 FQGTGA. CDR3 in DNA: TGTGCCAGCAGCTTAACAGGACTAGCGGACATATCGCCCTACGAGCAGTACTTC. It is translated as CASSLTGLADISPYEQYF.

The rearrangement joins TRBV27 to TRBJ2-7; 7 positions agree with TRBD2. The CDR3 is 15 residues long. The germline V gene has CDR1 MNHEY and CDR2 SMNVEV (reference sequence). With 6 bases clipped from V and 1 base from J, the junction kept 9 bases outside the gene matches. CDR3 DNA sequence: TGTGCCAGCAGCATGGGGCTAGCGGTATCCTACGAGCAGTACTTC. Encoded protein: CASSMGLAVSYEQYF.

The chain couples TRBV11-2 to TRBJ2-1; TRBD1 matches 11 bases. This CDR3 is 14 amino acids long. The germline CDR1 and CDR2 sequences are SGHAT and FQNNGV. V was pared by 5 bases and J by 6 bases, with 3 bases of the junction left unmatched. The CDR3 coding sequence is TGTGCCAGCAGCCCCGGGACAGGGGGCAATGAGCAGTTCTTC. Protein sequence: CASSPGTGGNEQFF. Variable domain in full (rest from reference TRBV11-2 and TRBJ2-1): EAGVAQSPRYKIIEKRQSVAFWCNPISGHATLYWYQQILGQGPKLLIQFQNNGVVDDSQLPKDRFSAERLKGVDSTLKIQPAKLEDSAVYLCASSPGTGGNEQFFGPGTRLTVL.

This sequence joins TRBV28 and TRBJ1-1, with D tentatively TRBD1 (5 bases). The germline V gene has CDR1 MDHEN and CDR2 SYDVKM. There are 12 residues in the CDR3. Trimming took 4 bases from V and 8 from J, leaving 11 bases between them. CDR3 region: CASSWGALEAFF. CDR3 nucleotides: TGTGCCAGCAGTTGGGGCGCTCTGGAAGCTTTCTTT.

The V call is TRBV7-2, the J call TRBJ2-7; TRBD1 matches at 7 bases. Germline trimming cut 4 bases from V and 5 bases from J; bases unmatched to any gene: 5. CDR3 length equals 13 residues. Germline assignment: CDR1 SGHTA and CDR2 FQGNSA. The DNA for the CDR3 is TGTGCCAGCAGCTCAACAGGGGTCGACGAGCAGTACTTC. Its protein product is CASSSTGVDEQYF.

The chain couples TRBV14 to TRBJ1-1; D possibly corresponds to TRBD1 (6 bases). This CDR3 comprises 16 residues. CDR1 SGHDN and CDR2 FVKESK come from the germline V gene. V lost 3 bases to trimming and J lost 0 bases, with 14 bases between them. CDR3 nucleotide sequence: TGTGCCAGCAGCCACCTGACAGGAGGAATGAACACTGAAGCTTTCTTT. This encodes CASSHLTGGMNTEAFF.

This clone came up a few times. The genes are TRBV7-8 and TRBJ1-5, with no clear D. V was pared by 5 bases and J by 9 bases, with 11 bases between. From germline, CDR1 is SGHVS and CDR2 FQNEAQ. CDR3 length: 12 residues. The CDR3 loop is CASSRSEGPQHF. DNA for the CDR3: TGTGCCAGCAGCCGATCAGAGGGGCCCCAGCATTTT.

The chain carries TRBV12-5 and TRBJ1-2; D might be TRBD1 (5 bases). Trimming shortened V by 5 bases and J by 8 bases, and 15 bases separated the two germline ends. Per germline, CDR1 LGHNT and CDR2 FRNRAP. The CDR3 contains 13 residues. The CDR3 DNA follows: TGTGCTAGTGGTGGCCCGTTTGGGGCGGGCTACACCTTC. It translates to CASGGPFGAGYTF. Based on the CDR3 plus reference TRBV12-5 and TRBJ1-2, the full variable domain is DARVTQTPRHKVTEMGQEVTMRCQPILGHNTVFWYRQTMMQGLELLAYFRNRAPLDDSGMPKDRFSAEMPDATLATLKIQPSEPRDSAVYFCASGGPFGAGYTFGSGTRLTVV.

V usage is TRBV3-1 (or the pseudogene TRBV3-2) and J usage is TRBJ1-2; perhaps TRBD1 as D (6 bases). Germline-derived CDR1 and CDR2 are LGHDT and YNNKEL (reference sequence). The CDR3 length is 16 residues. V gave up 4 bases and J gave up 4 bases, with 19 bases separating them. CDR3 sequence: CASSPTTGQRGYGYTF. The CDR3 DNA reads TGTGCCAGCAGCCCCACGACAGGACAAAGAGGCTATGGCTACACCTTC.

This clone was seen once. The chain joins TRBV6-2 or TRBV6-3 to TRBJ1-6; TRBD1 might be the D (6 bases). The V end was cut by 5 bases, the J end by 18 bases, with 17 bases between. The CDR3 length is 12 residues. In germline, CDR1 is MNHEY, CDR2 SVGEGT. The chain's CDR3 is CASSPDSLDPHF. In DNA form, the CDR3 reads TGTGCCAGCAGTCCGGACAGTTTGGATCCCCACTTT.

The chain joins TRBV2 to TRBJ1-2; 8 positions agree with TRBD1. Germline CDR1 reads SNHLY; CDR2 reads FYNNEI. The CDR3 consists of 14 residues. Trimming cost V 7 bases and J 4 bases; bases outside gene matches: 8. The chain's CDR3 is CASTGTGEIYGYTF. The CDR3 DNA reads TGTGCCAGCACCGGGACAGGCGAAATCTATGGCTACACCTTC.

The chain recombines TRBV7-2 with TRBJ1-5, with 9 bases fitting TRBD1. V trimming: 6 bases; J trimming: 3 bases; junction bases outside the gene matches: 9. This CDR3 region has 16 residues. Germline V gene lookup returns CDR1 SGHTA and CDR2 FQGNSA. CDR3 loop: CASRLTGTGINQPQHF. The CDR3 coding sequence is TGTGCCAGCAGGCTTACCGGGACAGGGATCAATCAGCCCCAGCATTTT.

The V gene is TRBV6-2 or TRBV6-3, the J gene TRBJ1-2; possible D gene TRBD1, 6 bases. CDR1 and CDR2 (germline): MNHEY, SVGEGT. V was pared by 2 bases and J by 5 bases, with 12 bases between. CDR3 length: 14 residues. The CDR3 bases are TGTGCCAGCAGTTACGCGACTACAGGGTATGGCTACACCTTC. This translates into CASSYATTGYGYTF.

This chain uses TRBV7-8 with TRBJ1-2, with 9 bases identical to TRBD1. CDR3 length: 13 amino acids. Germline V lookup: CDR1 SGHVS, CDR2 FQNEAQ. The trim removed 3 bases at V and 7 bases at J, leaving 3 bases unmatched. CDR3 DNA: TGTGCCAGCAGCTTCGGACAGGGGTCTGGCTACACCTTC. It encodes CASSFGQGSGYTF. The whole variable domain, filled in from reference TRBV7-8 and TRBJ1-2, reads GAGVSQSPRYKVAKRGQDVALRCDPISGHVSLFWYQQALGQGPEFLTYFQNEAQLDKSGLPSDRFFAERPEGSVSTLKIQRTQQEDSAVYLCASSFGQGSGYTFGSGTRLTVV.

The chain couples TRBV25-1 to TRBJ1-3; 9 positions agree with TRBD1. The CDR3 length is 16 residues. The V and J ends lost 3 bases and 3 bases, in that order; junction bases with no gene match: 6. Germline values: CDR1 MGHDK, CDR2 SYGVNS. The DNA for the CDR3 is TGTGCCAGCAGTGATCCACAGGGGGCGCGTGGAAACACCATATATTTT. This sequence encodes CASSDPQGARGNTIYF.

The chain carries TRBV6-5 and TRBJ1-2; 8 nucleotides match TRBD1. The germline gives CDR1 MNHEY, CDR2 SVGAGI. There are 14 residues in the CDR3. The ends lost 4 bases at V and 4 bases at J; junction bases unmatched: 5. CDR3: CASSFRGRPYGYTF. The CDR3 nucleotides are TGTGCCAGCAGTTTCAGGGGGCGGCCCTATGGCTACACCTTC.

A note on this clone: The sample carries other DNA sequences with the same CDR3. The chain recombines TRBV4-3 with TRBJ1-6, with 9 bases that match TRBD1. The trim removed 6 bases at V and 7 bases at J, leaving 7 bases unmatched. Germline loops: CDR1 LGHNA, CDR2 YSLEER. This CDR3 region has 15 residues. The CDR3 sequence: CASSQTGTGNSPLHF. The CDR3 DNA reads as TGCGCCAGCAGTCAAACCGGGACAGGGAATTCACCCCTCCACTTT.

The CDR3 region is CASSPREGGTDTQYF. CDR3 coding DNA: TGTGCCAGCAGCCCACGGGAGGGAGGCACAGATACGCAGTATTTT. The rearrangement uses TRBV9 and TRBJ2-3, with TRBD2 identical over 8 bases. The CDR3 sequence is 15 residues long. Germline V lookup: CDR1 SGDLS, CDR2 YYNGEE. V lost 4 bases, J lost 1 base, and 5 bases stayed unmatched.

This clone has only one observation. V gene TRBV18 combines with J gene TRBJ1-2; the match to TRBD1 covers 7 bases. There are 14 residues in the CDR3. Germline assignment: CDR1 KGHSH and CDR2 LQKENI. The ends lost 6 bases at V and 4 bases at J; junction bases unmatched: 8. The CDR3 is CASSQGQTFYGYTF. The DNA of the CDR3 is TGTGCCAGCTCGCAGGGACAGACTTTCTATGGCTACACCTTC. The variable domain in full, with the rest retrieved from reference TRBV18 and TRBJ1-2, is NAGVMQNPRHLVRRRGQEARLRCSPMKGHSHVYWYRQLPEEGLKFMVYLQKENIIDESGMPKERFSAEFPKEGPSILRIQQVVRGDSAAYFCASSQGQTFYGYTFGSGTRLTVV.

The V call is TRBV7-2, the J call TRBJ2-7, with 11 bases matching TRBD2. The CDR3 contains 15 residues. Germline values: CDR1 SGHTA, CDR2 FQGNSA. Trimming at V came to 5 bases and at J to 2 bases, leaving 5 bases not matched to a gene. The CDR3, as DNA: TGTGCCAGCAGCCCCCCTAGCGGGGGGCCCTACGAGCAGTACTTC. It translates to CASSPPSGGPYEQYF.

The J gene is TRBJ2-3, the V gene TRBV4-2, with 10 bases lining up with TRBD2. CDR3 size: 16 residues. Germline values: CDR1 LGHNA, CDR2 YNFKEQ. After removal of 1 base from V and 4 bases from J, the junction contained 5 bases not matched to a gene. As DNA, the CDR3 is TGTGCCAGCAGCCAAGGCCCTAGCGGGGGCGCAGATACGCAGTATTTT. Translating it yields CASSQGPSGGADTQYF.

CDR3 nucleotide sequence: TGTGCCAGCAGCCCCGTGGGACAGCTAGGCTACACCTTC. This encodes CASSPVGQLGYTF. This chain uses TRBV9 with TRBJ1-2; 7 bases match TRBD1. The CDR3 sequence is 13 residues long. Trimming at V came to 4 bases and at J to 8 bases, leaving 8 bases not matched to a gene. Per germline, CDR1 SGDLS and CDR2 YYNGEE.

This chain uses TRBV6-5 with TRBJ2-5, with 9 nucleotides matching TRBD2. V dropped 6 bases and J dropped 5; count of bases not matched to a gene: 7. Germline V gene data show CDR1 as MNHEY and CDR2 as SVGAGI. The CDR3 contains 14 residues. The CDR3 DNA follows: TGTGCCAGCAGCTCAGCGGGGGGAGGGGAGACCCAGTACTTC. It is translated as CASSSAGGGETQYF.

The rearrangement joins TRBV5-1 to TRBJ2-7; D possibly corresponds to TRBD2 (6 bases). CDR1 is SGHRS, CDR2 YFSETQ, per germline. The V gene lost 5 bases and the J gene lost 5 bases, with 17 bases spanning the gap. There are 14 residues in the CDR3. CDR3 sequence (DNA): TGCGCCAGCAGGGAGCGGGTCTCGACCGACGAGCAGTACTTC. It specifies CASRERVSTDEQYF.

The chain has TRBV6-2 or TRBV6-3 and TRBJ1-2, with D possibly being TRBD1 (5 bases). Deletions cut 0 bases from V and 7 bases from J, with 12 bases between. CDR1 is MNHEY, CDR2 SVGEGT, per germline. This CDR3 is built from 14 residues. The CDR3 reads CASSYSAGSVGYTF. CDR3 DNA sequence: TGTGCCAGCAGTTACTCCGCAGGGTCAGTTGGCTACACCTTC.

The V and J genes are TRBV9 and TRBJ1-2; unclear D gene. The germline CDR1 and CDR2 sequences are SGDLS and YYNGEE. The CDR3 runs 13 residues. V dropped 4 bases and J dropped 0 bases, with 7 bases sitting between them. CDR3 in DNA: TGTGCCAGCAGCCGTTCAGCTAACTATGGCTACACCTTC. Translation gives CASSRSANYGYTF.

The chain links TRBV6-4 to TRBJ2-3; 9 bases are a match to TRBD1. Per germline, CDR1 MRHNA and CDR2 SNTAGT. The CDR3 is 15 residues long. The trim removed 2 bases at V and 5 bases at J, leaving 5 bases unmatched. CDR3 DNA sequence: TGTGCCAGCAGTGACGGGCGACAGGGGGGAGATACGCAGTATTTT. Protein: CASSDGRQGGDTQYF.